These 6 T cell receptor beta chains share one sample of origin, sequenced in a study of T cell responses to AZD1222 COVID-19 vaccine. Produced via immunoSEQ multiplex PCR; TCRdb's table is partial and in-frame only. The sample holds around 110,000 clones, 70% to 90% seen once. Sequenced here: peripheral blood, sampled on day 0 of MenACWY control vaccination. The source is an adult in good health.

The chain has TRBV6-5 and TRBJ2-2; D uncertain. The CDR3 length is 15 residues. From germline, CDR1 is MNHEY and CDR2 SVGAGI. Trimming removed 0 bases from V and 7 bases from J, with 12 bases in between. CDR3 residues: CASSYSGSSGGELFF. In nucleotides, the CDR3 is TGTGCCAGCAGTTACTCGGGATCCTCGGGCGGGGAGCTGTTTTTT.

This chain connects TRBV5-1 to TRBJ2-6; D might be TRBD1 (6 bases). The CDR3 is 17 residues long. Germline CDR1 is SGHRS and CDR2 is YFSETQ. Deletions cut 3 bases from V and 0 bases from J, with 13 bases between. The chain's CDR3 is CASSSDRKSSGANVLTF. CDR3 nucleotide sequence: TGCGCCAGCAGCTCGGACAGAAAGAGCTCTGGGGCCAACGTCCTGACTTTC.

The chain has TRBV29-1 and TRBJ2-1, with D possibly matching TRBD1 (7 bases). The CDR3 sequence is 15 residues long. V lost 1 base, J lost 4 bases, and 14 bases lay in between. The V gene's germline CDR1 is SQVTM and CDR2 ANQGSEA. The CDR3 DNA is TGCAGCGTTGAAGGGAAGGGGGCGGGATACAATGAGCAGTTCTTC. The encoded protein is CSVEGKGAGYNEQFF.

The genes are TRBV4-1 and TRBJ1-5; 11 nucleotides match TRBD1. Looked up from germline, CDR1 is MGHRA and CDR2 is YSYEKL. V lost 0 bases, J lost 11 bases, and 6 bases stayed unmatched. CDR3 length: 15 residues. CDR3 in DNA: TGCGCCAGCAGCCAAGATGGGACAGGGGGATATTCCCAGCATTTT. The encoded protein is CASSQDGTGGYSQHF.

This chain links TRBV7-3 with TRBJ2-2; D ambiguous. The ends were cut back, 1 base at V and 4 bases at J, with 4 bases in the middle. Germline V lookup: CDR1 SGHTA, CDR2 FQGTGA. The CDR3 extends over 13 amino acids. CDR3: CASSLMSTGELFF. CDR3 sequence (DNA): TGTGCCAGCAGCTTAATGAGCACCGGGGAGCTGTTTTTT. The entire variable domain, with the rest obtained from reference TRBV7-3 and TRBJ2-2, is as follows: GAGVSQTPSNKVTEKGKYVELRCDPISGHTALYWYRQSLGQGPEFLIYFQGTGAADDSGLPNDRFFAVRPEGSVSTLKIQRTERGDSAVYLCASSLMSTGELFFGEGSRLTVL.

The gene calls are TRBV9 and TRBJ2-3, with 7 bases fitting TRBD2. The CDR3 spans 15 residues. Germline lookup yields CDR1 SGDLS and CDR2 YYNGEE. The trim removed 0 bases at V and 1 base at J, leaving 2 bases unmatched. The CDR3 DNA is TGTGCCAGCAGCGTAGGCGGGAGTCGCACAGATACGCAGTATTTT. It yields the protein CASSVGGSRTDTQYF.